This T cell receptor beta chain is drawn from a study of shared clonotypes between healthy human individuals (dated by TCRdb to the early 2020s). Turning to the overall study: The cohort comprised two women and a few men aged 18 to 49 years. For each donor, CD4 naive and CD4 memory were each given three plates, CD8 naive was given two plates, and CD8 memory was given one plate. To increase sequencing depth and limit assay-specific biases, different laboratories used diverse techniques to prepare libraries and sequence TCR repertoires. To estimate repertoire size and how much clonotypes are shared between individuals, the study performed deep sequencing of blood TCR repertoires from 4 to 6 healthy adults. Between about 0.85 and 9.5 billion PBMCs per donor were obtained by leukapheresis. General conclusions and limits of the study: Sampling was limited to blood, and TCR repertoires in tissue likely differ from TCR repertoires in blood. Based on pairwise subsampling, the degree of clonotype sharing among donors was expected to be affected by sequencing depth. Naive subsets generally had larger estimated clonotype richness than memory subsets did. Compared with non-shared clonotypes, the clonotypes found in all four sorted-subset donors had higher generation probabilities. The small number of donors limited the genetic and exposure-history diversity represented. Across a handful of donors, 5% to 6% of naive CD4, 3% to 3.5% of naive CD8, approximately 2.5% of memory CD4, and 0.4% of memory CD8 clonotypes were shared. Incomplete sequencing was indicated by rarefaction of sorted-subset datasets, despite the large sequencing depth.

As regards this clone: What this receptor recognizes is not known. Base qualities are not recorded, but no much larger clone differs from it by a single base.

Using the deep immunoSEQ assay, TCR CDR3 regions were amplified from genomic DNA by multiplex PCR. For each cell subset, the extracted genomic DNA was distributed evenly across all wells of several immunoSEQ 96-well plates, and each plate served as one replicate. For sorted subsets, around 200 ng genomic DNA, equal to 30,000 or so T cell genomes, was loaded into each replicate PCR. Purified libraries were measured with a Qubit 3.0 fluorometer, size-checked on a Bioanalyzer 2100, and measured again with the KAPA Library Quantification kit. Every immunoSEQ 96-well plate was sequenced on a separate single-read 150-cycle Illumina NextSeq 550 flow cell. From the authors' description of their analysis: The immunoSEQ output contained only junctional sequences without quality scores, so filtering could not match that applied to full-length reads. To assign V/J genes and CDR3, sequences were annotated against IMGT germline references using PyIR, a Python wrapper for IgBLAST v1.9. Reads were removed for weak V/J assignments (E-value above 1e-6), missing CDR3, stop codons, out-of-frame junctions, or ambiguous translated residues. V3J clonotypes were defined by identical inferred V gene, J gene, and CDR3 amino acid sequence. To compute the percentage overlap between repertoires, the number of shared unique clonotypes was divided by the size of the smaller repertoire. Richness of each repertoire was evaluated using RTK rarefaction, the Chao1 estimator, and Recon v2.1 estimates of unobserved clonotypes. Generation probabilities for all TCRbeta clonotypes obtained by the gDNA method from several donors were computed using OLGA. Here the immuneACCESS table is served through TCRdb, limited to in-frame sequences with V and J called. Missing clones are a known gap in these copies; in checked studies unresolved V genes cover under half, and the rest lacks a known reason. V and J calls and clone size are given by that table; D and trimming were obtained from the DNA. The sample profile shows over 750,000 clones; approximately 96% of them were found once. The top ten clonotypes cover under 0.25% of the sample.

CD8 naive samples were obtained by positive selection for CCR7 among CD45RO-negative cells, yielding a CD45RA+CCR7+ population from which TemRA cells were excluded. The donors were healthy, HIV-negative adults who had no recently reported acute infections or vaccinations. Only Caucasian adults living in Nashville, Tennessee, USA were represented among the donors. Blood was collected by leukapheresis, and PBMCs were isolated by Ficoll-Histopaque density gradient centrifugation and then cryopreserved in liquid nitrogen vapor phase. Analytical flow cytometry was used to check the purity and quantity of every magnetically sorted T cell population. From each sorted fraction, genomic DNA was isolated and quantified by UV absorbance on a Nanodrop 2000c. The sample consisted of naive CD8+ T cells sorted from blood. The intended sense of this specimen's cell subset or site label: CD45RA+CCR7+. This TCR was sampled from a man aged 25 to 45 in good health.

DNA sequence: TGTGCCAGCAGCTTAACCCCGGGTCGAAGCGGGCCCGACAATGAGCAGTTCTTC. Translated, it gives CASSLTPGRSGPDNEQFF. The chain uses TRBV7-9 and TRBJ2-1, with a weak D call of TRBD2 (6 bases match). From the cysteine up to the phenylalanine, the CDR3 has a length of 18 residues. The CDR3 DNA has 54 bases and is translated from base 1. Trimming removed 2 bases from V and 5 bases from J, leaving 22 bases between the germline ends. The CDR1 and CDR2 encoded by the germline V gene (reference sequence) are SEHNR and FQNEAQ.